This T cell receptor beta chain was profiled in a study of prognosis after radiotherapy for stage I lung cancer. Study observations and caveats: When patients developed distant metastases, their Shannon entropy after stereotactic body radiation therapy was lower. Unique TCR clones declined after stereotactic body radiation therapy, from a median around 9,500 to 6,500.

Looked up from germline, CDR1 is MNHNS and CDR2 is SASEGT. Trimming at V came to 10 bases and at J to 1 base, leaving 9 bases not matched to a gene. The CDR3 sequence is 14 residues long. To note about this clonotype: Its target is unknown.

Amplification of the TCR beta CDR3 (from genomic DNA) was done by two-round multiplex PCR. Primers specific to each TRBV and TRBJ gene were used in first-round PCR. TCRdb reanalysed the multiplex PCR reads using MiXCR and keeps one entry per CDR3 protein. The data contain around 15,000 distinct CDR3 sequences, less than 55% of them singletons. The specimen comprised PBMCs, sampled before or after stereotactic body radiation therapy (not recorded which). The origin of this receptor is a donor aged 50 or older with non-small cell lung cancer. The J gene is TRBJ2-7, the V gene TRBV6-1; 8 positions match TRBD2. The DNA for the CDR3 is TGTGCCACCACGACCAGCGGGGGTTCCTACGAGCAGTACTTC. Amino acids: CATTTSGGSYEQYF.